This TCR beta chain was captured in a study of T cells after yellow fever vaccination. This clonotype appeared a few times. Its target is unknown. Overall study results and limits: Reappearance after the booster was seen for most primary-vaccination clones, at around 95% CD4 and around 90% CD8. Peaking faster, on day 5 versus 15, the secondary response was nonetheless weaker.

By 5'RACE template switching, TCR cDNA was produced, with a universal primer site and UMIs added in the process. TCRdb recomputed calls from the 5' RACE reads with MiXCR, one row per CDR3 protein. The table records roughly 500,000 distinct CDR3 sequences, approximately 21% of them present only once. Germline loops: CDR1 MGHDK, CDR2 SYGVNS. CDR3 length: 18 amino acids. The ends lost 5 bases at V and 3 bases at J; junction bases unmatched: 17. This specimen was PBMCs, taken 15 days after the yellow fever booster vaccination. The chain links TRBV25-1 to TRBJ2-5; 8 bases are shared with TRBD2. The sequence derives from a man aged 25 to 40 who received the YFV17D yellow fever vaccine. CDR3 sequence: CASSPPVGGASLKETQYF. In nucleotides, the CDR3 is TGTGCCAGCAGTCCCCCGGTCGGGGGGGCGAGTTTGAAAGAGACCCAGTACTTC. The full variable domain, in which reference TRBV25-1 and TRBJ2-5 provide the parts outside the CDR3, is EADIYQTPRYLVIGTGKKITLECSQTMGHDKMYWYQQDPGMELHLIHYSYGVNSTEKGDLSSESTVSRIRTEHFPLTLESARPSHTSQYLCASSPPVGGASLKETQYFGPGTRLLVL.